This TCR beta chain originates from a study of vaccination effects on CD4 cells after COVID-19. As to this clone: Its antigen is still unknown.

Before any sequencing was done, the ViraFEST assay used viral peptide pools to expand antigen-specific CD4+ T cells. Culturing for nine to ten days preceded CD4+ T cell isolation. Every participant took two doses of the BNT162b2 or mRNA-1273 vaccine. Each well held approximately 2.2 million PBMC cultured with roughly 9.7 ug/ml peptides and 7.5 to 10 IU/ml IL-2. V was clipped by 3 bases and J by 6 bases, with 15 bases between them. The CDR3 is 15 residues long. Germline values: CDR1 KGHSH, CDR2 LQKENI. TCRdb's copy holds only in-frame clones and misses some; the assay was immunoSEQ multiplex PCR. Of roughly 71,000 clones listed, around three quarters are singletons.

This specimen consisted of CD4+ T cells from PBMCs cultured with HCoV-OC43 spike peptides, obtained after COVID-19 vaccination. Subset given: HCoV-OC43 spike overlapping peptide pool stimulation. The rearrangement uses TRBV18 and TRBJ2-1; D unclear. The TCR was taken from a human donor who received a COVID-19 vaccine. CDR3 loop: CASSPSLGTGNEQFF. CDR3 sequence (DNA): TGTGCCAGCTCACCTTCCCTGGGAACGGGCAATGAGCAGTTCTTC.